The 28 T cell receptor beta chains presented below share a single source sample, sequenced in a study of blood T cell repertoires in COVID-19. Only in-frame clones appear in the TCRdb table, and some are missing; sequencing was by immunoSEQ multiplex PCR. The sample gives roughly 390,000 clones, 85% of which show up once; 3.5% to 4% is in the top ten. The specimen sequenced was peripheral blood. The receptor set was obtained from a woman under 30 with acute or convalescent COVID-19.

The rearrangement joins TRBV9 to TRBJ2-2, with D possibly being TRBD2 (6 bases). Looked up from germline, CDR1 is SGDLS and CDR2 is YYNGEE. The V end lost 0 bases, the J end lost 7 bases, and 10 bases lay between the germline ends. There are 14 residues in the CDR3. The CDR3 region has the DNA TGTGCCAGCAGCGTAGGAATCGGGAGCGGGGAGCTGTTTTTT. This codes for CASSVGIGSGELFF.

The chain links TRBV28 to TRBJ1-2; D may be TRBD1 (6 bases). CDR1 is MDHEN and CDR2 is SYDVKM in the germline V gene. This CDR3 spans 13 amino acids. Trimming stripped 5 bases from V and 5 bases from J, with 12 bases between. CDR3 loop: CASSITGTYGYTF. CDR3 nucleotides: TGTGCCAGCAGTATCACAGGGACATATGGCTACACCTTC.

This chain joins TRBV9 and TRBJ1-1; 7 bases align to TRBD1. Trimming took 0 bases from V and 4 from J; bases not matched to a gene: 3. The germline V gene has CDR1 SGDLS and CDR2 YYNGEE. The CDR3 contains 14 residues. The CDR3 spells CASSVDRGLTEAFF. Written as DNA, the CDR3 is TGTGCCAGCAGCGTAGATAGGGGGCTCACTGAAGCTTTCTTT.

In this sample, this clone turned up once. The rearrangement joins TRBV7-9 to TRBJ1-1; 7 bases fit TRBD1. Looked up from germline, CDR1 is SEHNR and CDR2 is FQNEAQ (reference sequence). The CDR3 consists of 14 residues. The ends lost 1 base at V and 5 bases at J; junction bases unmatched: 4. The CDR3 loop reads CASSLGQGYTEAFF. CDR3 nucleotide sequence: TGTGCCAGCAGCTTAGGACAGGGATATACTGAAGCTTTCTTT.

This clone was seen only a few times. The V gene is TRBV5-5, the J gene TRBJ2-1; 7 bases line up with TRBD1. The J segment lost 4 bases and the V segment lost 1 base, leaving 2 bases of the junction unmatched. The CDR3 extends over 14 amino acids. In germline, CDR1 is SGHKS, CDR2 YYEKEE (reference sequence). The CDR3 spells CASSLKQGYNEQFF. DNA of the CDR3: TGTGCCAGCAGCTTGAAACAGGGGTACAATGAGCAGTTCTTC.

The chain recombines TRBV5-1 with TRBJ2-2; D remains unclear. V was pared by 5 bases and J by 3 bases, with 5 bases between. CDR3 length: 12 amino acids. Germline assignment: CDR1 SGHRS and CDR2 YFSETQ. CDR3 sequence reads: CASSRHTGELFF. The CDR3 DNA reads as TGCGCCAGCAGTCGTCACACCGGGGAGCTGTTTTTT.

The chain carries TRBV5-4 and TRBJ1-1; D uncertain. The CDR3 loop spans 14 amino acids. The germline V gene has CDR1 SGHNT and CDR2 YYREEE (reference sequence). V was shortened by 2 bases and J by 4 bases, with 12 bases between the two germline ends. Here the CDR3 DNA reads TGTGCCAGCAGCTTCCTGGAGGGAGGCACTGAAGCTTTCTTT. This encodes CASSFLEGGTEAFF.

In its sample, this clone was seen a few times. This sequence joins TRBV7-9 and TRBJ1-5, with D possibly being TRBD1 (6 bases). Germline assignment: CDR1 SEHNR and CDR2 FQNEAQ (reference sequence). The CDR3 spans 16 residues. V gave up 6 bases and J gave up 2 bases, with 17 bases separating them. Written as DNA, the CDR3 is TGTGCCAGCAGTAGAGCAGGGGTTACCGGCAATCAGCCCCAGCATTTT. This encodes CASSRAGVTGNQPQHF.

The J gene is TRBJ2-2, the V gene TRBV24-1; TRBD1 aligns across 9 bases. V lost 3 bases to trimming and J lost 5 bases; unmatched junction nucleotides: 6. The germline V gene encodes CDR1 KGHDR and CDR2 SFDVKD. The CDR3 has 16 residues. The CDR3: CATSDAGQGTTGELFF. CDR3 sequence (DNA): TGTGCCACCAGTGATGCGGGACAGGGTACGACCGGGGAGCTGTTTTTT.

The genes are TRBV19 and TRBJ2-1; maybe TRBD1 (5 bases). Trimming took 3 bases from V and 0 from J, leaving 9 bases between them. Per germline, CDR1 LNHDA and CDR2 SQIVND (reference sequence). The CDR3 has 15 amino acids. CDR3 residues: CASSMRQFSYNEQFF. The CDR3 DNA reads TGTGCCAGTAGTATGAGACAGTTCTCCTACAATGAGCAGTTCTTC.

This clone has a single count. V and J are TRBV19 and TRBJ1-1, with D possibly being TRBD1 (6 bases). CDR1 is LNHDA and CDR2 is SQIVND in the germline V gene (reference sequence). The CDR3 consists of 14 residues. The V end was cut by 7 bases, the J end by 0 bases, with 12 bases between. The CDR3 spells CASKRTDMNTEAFF. As DNA, the CDR3 is TGTGCCAGTAAGAGGACAGACATGAACACTGAAGCTTTCTTT.

The V gene is TRBV9, the J gene TRBJ1-2; 9 bases agree with TRBD1. CDR1 and CDR2 from the germline V gene are SGDLS and YYNGEE. This CDR3 is 17 amino acids long. V shed 5 bases, J shed 6 bases, and the junction held 17 bases outside the gene matches. The CDR3 loop reads CASSPGGTGSEGHGYTF. CDR3 DNA sequence: TGTGCCAGCAGTCCCGGGGGGACAGGGTCGGAGGGACATGGCTACACCTTC.

This chain connects TRBV11-2 to TRBJ2-7; D is unresolved. Germline-derived CDR1 and CDR2 are SGHAT and FQNNGV. V dropped 6 bases and J dropped 6 bases, with 12 bases sitting between them. The CDR3 extends over 12 amino acids. CDR3 in DNA: TGTGCCAGCAGTTCGGGTAACGGCGAGCAGTACTTC. It codes for CASSSGNGEQYF.

The chain links TRBV28 to TRBJ2-2; TRBD2 matches 13 bases. Germline-derived CDR1 and CDR2 are MDHEN and SYDVKM. CDR3 length: 18 residues. V lost 11 bases, J lost 3 bases, and 15 bases stayed unmatched. This CDR3 reads CAVPGGSGLAGDTGELFF. DNA of the CDR3: TGTGCCGTCCCAGGGGGGAGCGGACTAGCGGGAGACACCGGGGAGCTGTTTTTT.

The V and J genes are TRBV5-1 and TRBJ2-5, with D maybe TRBD2 (6 bases). There are 14 residues in the CDR3. V was cut by 7 bases and J by 2 bases, with 15 bases left in between. Germline V gene sequence: CDR1 SGHRS, CDR2 YFSETQ. CDR3 residues: CASHSGRGQETQYF. CDR3 bases: TGCGCCAGCCATTCGGGGCGGGGACAAGAGACCCAGTACTTC.

This clone was seen once. As DNA, the CDR3 is TGTGCCAGCAACACCCCTGAGTGGGGACAGGAAAACTATGGCTACACCTTC. Translating gives CASNTPEWGQENYGYTF. The rearrangement joins TRBV2 to TRBJ1-2; 8 positions agree with TRBD1. Germline V gives CDR1 SNHLY, CDR2 FYNNEI. This CDR3 region has 17 residues. V was clipped by 7 bases and J by 2 bases; unmatched bases: 15.

This chain uses TRBV24-1 with TRBJ2-4; TRBD1 matches at 10 bases. CDR3 length: 14 residues. V was pared by 4 bases and J by 8 bases, with 4 bases of the junction left unmatched. Looked up from germline, CDR1 is KGHDR and CDR2 is SFDVKD. The CDR3 nucleotides read TGTGCCACCAGTGACCCAGGACAGGGGGACATTCAGTACTTC. The encoded protein is CATSDPGQGDIQYF.

V is TRBV3-1 (or the pseudogene TRBV3-2) and J is TRBJ2-1, with 7 bases that match TRBD2. The CDR3 runs 20 residues. CDR1 is LGHDT and CDR2 is YNNKEL in the germline V gene (reference sequence). The J segment lost 0 bases and the V segment lost 1 base, leaving 15 bases of the junction unmatched. The CDR3 DNA follows: TGTGCCAGCAGCCAAGCGGGCCGCGGGGCACAGCGGGGCTCCTACAATGAGCAGTTCTTC. Amino acids: CASSQAGRGAQRGSYNEQFF.

J is TRBJ1-2 and V is TRBV2; D gene uncertain. The CDR3 runs to 12 residues. Trimming stripped 4 bases from V and 4 bases from J, with 7 bases between. Germline-derived CDR1 and CDR2 are SNHLY and FYNNEI. The chain's CDR3 is CASSVSSYGYTF. The CDR3 bases are TGTGCCAGCAGTGTGTCGAGCTATGGCTACACCTTC.

A note on this clone: The sample holds other DNA sequences that translate to the same CDR3. The genes are TRBV18 and TRBJ1-1; maybe TRBD1 (6 bases). Germline V lookup: CDR1 KGHSH, CDR2 LQKENI. The CDR3 is 14 residues long. Trimming pared 3 bases from V and 2 bases from J, leaving 10 bases between. CDR3 nucleotides: TGTGCCAGCTCACCGCTACAGGGAAACACTGAAGCTTTCTTT. Translation: CASSPLQGNTEAFF.

The chain is built from TRBV2 and TRBJ1-5, with D perhaps matching TRBD1 (6 bases). V was cut by 7 bases and J by 0 bases, with 13 bases left in between. Germline V gives CDR1 SNHLY, CDR2 FYNNEI. The CDR3 is made up of 15 amino acids. The CDR3 DNA is TGTGCCAGCAATCTCCAGGGGACTAGCAATCAGCCCCAGCATTTT. It yields the protein CASNLQGTSNQPQHF.

The CDR3 sequence is CAYRDRGLFWEKLFF. The CDR3 nucleotides are TGTGCCTACCGGGACAGGGGGCTTTTCTGGGAAAAACTGTTTTTT. V gene TRBV30 combines with J gene TRBJ1-4, with 12 bases lining up with TRBD1. This CDR3 spans 15 amino acids. Looked up from germline, CDR1 is GTSNPN and CDR2 is SVGIG (reference sequence). J gave up 8 bases and V 7 bases, and 11 bases lay outside the gene matches.

The V call is TRBV6-5, the J call TRBJ2-4; TRBD2 agrees at 11 bases. The V segment lost 5 bases and the J segment 12 bases; nucleotides outside the gene matches: 12. The CDR3 extends over 15 amino acids. Germline-derived CDR1 and CDR2 are MNHEY and SVGAGI. CDR3 nucleotides: TGTGCCAGCAGTCGACTAGCGGGAAGGCGAGAGGGTCAGTACTTC. Its translation is CASSRLAGRREGQYF.

The chain couples TRBV12-3 or TRBV12-4 to TRBJ2-5; 7 bases match TRBD2. The CDR3 contains 12 residues. V lost 3 bases to trimming and J lost 5 bases; unmatched junction nucleotides: 0. CDR3 amino acids: CASSFGGETQYF. DNA of the CDR3: TGTGCCAGCAGTTTCGGGGGGGAGACCCAGTACTTC.

The chain carries TRBV4-1 and TRBJ2-3, with 12 bases that match TRBD2. The V and J ends lost 1 base and 3 bases, in that order; junction bases with no gene match: 5. The germline gives CDR1 MGHRA, CDR2 YSYEKL. The length of the CDR3 is 17 residues. This CDR3 reads CASSQGFLAGGTDTQYF. The DNA for the CDR3 is TGCGCCAGCAGCCAAGGTTTTCTAGCGGGGGGGACAGATACGCAGTATTTT.

This chain connects TRBV5-1 to TRBJ1-1, with 9 bases identical to TRBD1. The germline V gene encodes CDR1 SGHRS and CDR2 YFSETQ. There are 15 residues in the CDR3. The ends lost 4 bases at V and 0 bases at J; junction bases unmatched: 4. This CDR3 is CASSTGQGLNTEAFF. CDR3 nucleotide sequence: TGCGCCAGCAGCACGGGACAGGGTTTGAACACTGAAGCTTTCTTT.

This clone was detected a few times. The rearrangement joins TRBV27 to TRBJ1-2, with 8 bases matching TRBD1. Trimming at V came to 6 bases and at J to 2 bases, leaving 11 bases not matched to a gene. Germline V gene data show CDR1 as MNHEY and CDR2 as SMNVEV (reference sequence). The CDR3 has 16 residues. The CDR3 sequence is CASRDLGQGLNYGYTF. For the CDR3, the DNA is TGTGCCAGCAGAGATCTCGGACAGGGCTTAAACTATGGCTACACCTTC.

The chain employs TRBV5-1 and TRBJ1-2; D is perhaps TRBD1 (5 bases). The CDR3 is 17 residues long. Trimming shortened V by 4 bases and J by 0 bases, and 19 bases separated the two germline ends. CDR1 is SGHRS and CDR2 is YFSETQ in the germline V gene. This chain's CDR3 is CASSIQDPGGPNYGYTF. The CDR3 nucleotides are TGCGCCAGCAGCATCCAAGATCCGGGGGGACCTAACTATGGCTACACCTTC.